The source of this TCR beta chain is a study of T cells after posttransplantation cyclophosphamide. Trimming pared 6 bases from V and 5 bases from J, leaving 10 bases between. The CDR3 sequence is 12 residues long. The germline CDR1 and CDR2 sequences are MNHNS and SASEGT. Peripheral blood was collected from the related graft donor on the marrow donation day. The data were produced by immunoSEQ multiplex PCR, yet TCRdb's version contains in-frame clones alone and is incomplete. This sample has tens of thousands of clones, with roughly nine tenths found just once. This clone was picked up one time. This rearrangement joins TRBV6-1 to TRBJ1-2; perhaps TRBD1 as D (6 bases). The clonotype was recovered from a woman between 50 and 59 years old in good health and a related stem cell transplant donor. The specimen was PBMCs. The CDR3 here is CASRGHTYGYTF. For the CDR3, the DNA is TGTGCCAGCAGGGGACATACATATGGCTACACCTTC.